These 15 T cell receptor beta chains were sequenced from one sample in a study of cytomegalovirus exposure and HLA in healthy donors. Researchers ran the PCR with 60 Vbeta and 13 Jbeta primers. The table came from immunoSEQ multiplex PCR; TCRdb's copy has only in-frame clones and leaves some out. The data show about 190,000 clones, 87% seen once. The material sequenced was PBMCs. These receptors were obtained from a man aged 25-45 years in good health and CMV-seronegative.

The V call is TRBV7-9, the J call TRBJ2-3, with D unresolved. The CDR3 is made up of 15 amino acids. Germline assignment: CDR1 SEHNR and CDR2 FQNEAQ (reference sequence). The V end was cut by 0 bases, the J end by 1 base, with 8 bases between. In nucleotides, the CDR3 is TGTGCCAGCAGCTTAGCGGTGGGCCGCACAGATACGCAGTATTTT. It translates to CASSLAVGRTDTQYF.

The rearrangement uses TRBV19 and TRBJ2-1; possibly TRBD1 for D (5 bases). This CDR3 is 15 amino acids long. The germline gives CDR1 LNHDA, CDR2 SQIVND (reference sequence). V dropped 0 bases and J dropped 0 bases, with 6 bases sitting between them. The CDR3 is CASSIEQGSYNEQFF. The CDR3 bases are TGTGCCAGTAGTATAGAGCAGGGCTCCTACAATGAGCAGTTCTTC.

This clone was recorded once. This chain joins TRBV5-4 and TRBJ1-2, with D tentatively TRBD1 (5 bases). There are 13 residues in the CDR3. Trimming took off 9 bases at V and 6 bases at J, with 18 bases between the two ends. From germline, CDR1 is SGHNT and CDR2 YYREEE (reference sequence). The CDR3 loop is CATVPPGDNGYTF. Written as DNA, the CDR3 is TGTGCCACCGTGCCTCCGGGGGATAATGGCTACACCTTC.

The V gene is TRBV6-5, the J gene TRBJ2-2; TRBD1 matches 7 bases. From germline, CDR1 is MNHEY and CDR2 SVGAGI. J lost 4 bases, V lost 6 bases, and 8 bases had no gene match. There are 15 residues in the CDR3. CDR3 sequence: CASSVDRTGTGELFF. The CDR3 region has the DNA TGTGCCAGCAGCGTGGACAGGACGGGCACCGGGGAGCTGTTTTTT.

This rearrangement joins TRBV30 to TRBJ1-3; D may be TRBD1 (5 bases). The CDR3 is 18 amino acids. V was clipped by 5 bases and J by 0 bases, with 23 bases between them. Per the germline V gene, CDR1 is GTSNPN and CDR2 is SVGIG (reference sequence). The CDR3 sequence is CAWLGGGGPYSSGNTIYF. The CDR3 DNA sequence: TGTGCCTGGCTTGGGGGGGGTGGCCCCTACTCCTCTGGAAACACCATATATTTT. Complete variable domain (other parts from reference TRBV30 and TRBJ1-3): SQTIHQWPATLVQPVGSPLSLECTVEGTSNPNLYWYRQAAGRGLQLLFYSVGIGQISSEVPQNLSASRPQDRQFILSSKKLLLSDSGFYLCAWLGGGGPYSSGNTIYFGEGSWLTVV.

This clone was observed a single time. V usage is TRBV2 and J usage is TRBJ2-2, with 13 bases aligning to TRBD2. The CDR3 is 22 amino acids. The ends lost 4 bases at V and 6 bases at J; junction bases unmatched: 23. Germline CDR1 SNHLY, CDR2 FYNNEI. The CDR3 nucleotides are TGTGCCAGCAGTGGACGGTCGATGAGTTCGAGAACTAGCGGGGGGGTATCCGGGGAGCTGTTTTTT. It codes for CASSGRSMSSRTSGGVSGELFF.

This clone was counted a single time. This chain connects TRBV28 to TRBJ2-7, with 8 bases matching TRBD1. CDR1 MDHEN and CDR2 SYDVKM come from the germline V gene. Trimming took 6 bases from V and 6 from J; bases not matched to a gene: 13. This CDR3 contains 15 residues. Here the CDR3 DNA reads TGTGCCAGCAGGCCGACGGGACAGGCCCCTAGCGAGCAGTACTTC. Amino acids: CASRPTGQAPSEQYF.

The chain recombines TRBV10-3 with TRBJ2-7; D remains unclear. CDR3 length: 15 amino acids. Germline-derived CDR1 and CDR2 are ENHRY and SYGVKD. V was shortened by 4 bases and J by 7 bases, with 20 bases between the two germline ends. This CDR3 reads CAISAVGGMSGEQYF. CDR3 coding DNA: TGTGCCATCAGTGCAGTCGGCGGAATGTCCGGGGAGCAGTACTTC.

The chain employs TRBV6-1 and TRBJ2-3; D is possibly TRBD1 (6 bases). The CDR3 is 15 amino acids. Germline assignment: CDR1 MNHNS and CDR2 SASEGT. Trimming removed 3 bases from V and 4 bases from J, with 14 bases in between. In DNA, the CDR3 is TGTGCCAGCAGTGACTCCAGGGGAATCTCAGATACGCAGTATTTT. It yields the protein CASSDSRGISDTQYF.

This clone appeared a single time. The chain recombines TRBV5-6 with TRBJ1-2; 8 bases are shared with TRBD1. J lost 8 bases, V lost 5 bases, and 8 bases had no gene match. Germline CDR1 reads SGHDT; CDR2 reads YYEEEE. This CDR3 has 13 amino acids. The CDR3 is CASREQGELGYTF. CDR3 nucleotide sequence: TGTGCCAGCAGGGAACAGGGGGAGCTAGGCTACACCTTC.

This sequence joins TRBV7-6 and TRBJ2-1; 8 bases map to TRBD2. V lost 5 bases to trimming and J lost 1 base; unmatched junction nucleotides: 16. This CDR3 region has 19 residues. Germline values: CDR1 SGHVS, CDR2 FNYEAQ. The CDR3 region has the DNA TGTGCCAGCAGCCCCGGGCCCGGGACTAGAATCGGTTCCTACAATGAGCAGTTCTTC. The encoded protein is CASSPGPGTRIGSYNEQFF.

Only one count was recorded for this clone. V gene TRBV9 combines with J gene TRBJ2-2, with D unclear. V shed 3 bases and J shed 4 bases, with 16 bases lying between them. Germline V lookup: CDR1 SGDLS, CDR2 YYNGEE. CDR3 length equals 16 residues. CDR3 region: CASSAPLGEITGELFF. CDR3 DNA: TGTGCCAGCAGCGCCCCCCTTGGAGAGATCACCGGGGAGCTGTTTTTT.

For the CDR3, the DNA is TGTGCCAGCAGTGCGTCAGGGAAGCGCCACGAGCAGTACTTC. Encoded protein: CASSASGKRHEQYF. The chain couples TRBV28 to TRBJ2-5; tentative D call: TRBD1 (5 bases). The better agreement between TRBJ2-7 and the DNA end casts doubt on the J call. In germline, CDR1 is MDHEN, CDR2 SYDVKM. The CDR3 totals 14 residues.

The chain couples TRBV11-2 to TRBJ1-3, with a possible D match to TRBD1 (5 bases). This CDR3 region has 14 residues. Germline CDR1 and CDR2: SGHAT and FQNNGV. With 4 bases removed from V and 4 bases from J, the gap between germline ends came to 11 bases. The CDR3 region is CASSSRTTGNTIYF. CDR3 nucleotide sequence: TGTGCCAGCAGCTCCCGGACAACAGGAAACACCATATATTTT.

This clone was recorded a few times. This sequence joins TRBV5-4 and TRBJ2-7; possibly TRBD2 for D (5 bases). Trimming stripped 2 bases from V and 4 bases from J, with 10 bases between. Germline V gene lookup returns CDR1 SGHNT and CDR2 YYREEE (reference sequence). The CDR3 contains 13 residues. The CDR3 spells CASSLTPGYEQYF. CDR3 DNA sequence: TGTGCCAGCAGCTTAACGCCGGGGTACGAGCAGTACTTC.